Reported below is one T cell receptor (beta chain). Its target is not known. This record belongs to a study of shared clonotypes between healthy human individuals. Study observations and caveats: Naive subsets tended to show greater estimated richness than memory subsets. Clonotypes shared by all four sorted-subset donors had higher generation probabilities than non-shared clonotypes.

Splitting of each subset's genomic DNA was done evenly across several immunoSEQ plates. Data came from immunoSEQ multiplex PCR; TCRdb stores just in-frame clones and leaves some out. This sample has roughly 2 million clones, with under 97% found just once. Germline CDR1 and CDR2: MNHEY and SMNVEV (reference sequence). Trimming shortened V by 0 bases and J by 0 bases, and 9 bases separated the two germline ends. CDR3 size: 16 residues. The genes are TRBV27 and TRBJ2-4; D might be TRBD2 (5 bases). This receptor was identified in a man aged 18 to 29 in good health. Sequencing input: naive CD4+ T cells sorted from blood. Subset noted: CD45RA+ positively selected. For the CDR3, the DNA is TGTGCCAGCAGTTTATCGGCGGGTCTAGCCAAAAACATTCAGTACTTC. Its protein product is CASSLSAGLAKNIQYF.